This is a list of T cell receptor beta chains from one sample in a study of T cell responses to AZD1222 COVID-19 vaccine. Produced via immunoSEQ multiplex PCR; TCRdb's table is partial and in-frame only. The table shows around 110,000 clones, with 85% to 90% occurring only once. Sequencing used peripheral blood, obtained on day 0 of AZD1222 vaccination. The receptors derive from an adult in good health. Both conserved end residues are trimmed from each CDR3.

v_call cdr3_aa
TRBV23-1 ASTLGGERMRNTEAF
TRBV7-9 ASSWDRDTEAF
TRBV18 ASSLNPGDTQY
TRBV19 ASSIPQGIRNQPQH
TRBV19 ASSIDRYGYT
TRBV28 ASGSGVTDTQY
TRBV28 ASSGWDRGSEKLF
TRBV5-1 ASSYQGRSGNTIY
TRBV2 ASREPGQGRVTQY
TRBV3-1/TRBV3-2 ASSLDRGGTDTQY
TRBV6-4 ASSEYAIQGSTDTQY
TRBV5-4 ASSLGDREGRNEKLF
TRBV27 ASKGLARYNEQF
TRBV7-6 ASSVAQGDGANVLT
TRBV6-4 ASSGGGTYGYT
TRBV19 ASSRDRGDEQF
TRBV12-3/TRBV12-4 ASSSTGNSPLH